This entry features one TCR beta chain sequence. No cognate antigen has been identified for it. There are no base qualities to consult, and no much larger clone falls within one base. Trimming accounts for 5 bases at V and 8 bases at J, while the number of junction bases matched to no gene is 6. The CDR3 starts with the cysteine, ends with the phenylalanine, and has 13 residues. Only the CDR3 part of the read is kept: 39 bases, read in frame from the first base. Reading the germline V gene gives CDR1 SGHNT and CDR2 YENEEA. This specimen belongs to a study of T cell responses to AZD1222 COVID-19 vaccine (dated by TCRdb to about 2021). Looking at the study overall: AZD1222 recipients with second doses at about 4 weeks or about 12 weeks were pooled, because spike-specific TCR depth and breadth did not differ between schedules. A total of around 240 trial participants underwent TCR sequencing, of whom about 210 had received two doses of AZD1222 and some 26 had received two doses of the MenACWY control vaccine. Trial participants were enrolled by age into 18-55, 56-69 and 70-plus year subgroups, with roughly 160, 29 and 62 TCR-sequenced participants respectively. Overall study outcomes, separate from this receptor: Reportedly, close to half of the unique spike-specific TCRs recognized epitopes lying outside the regions that are mutated in the B.1.351 and B.1.1.7 variants. The whole spike protein was spanned by vaccine-associated CD4 TCRs, and dominant responses were seen in regions 160-218 and 743-854. Conclusions about previously exposed vaccinees are limited because only six or seven AZD1222 recipients were SARS-CoV-2 seropositive at baseline. Participants were mostly white British, with more females than males. The authors suggested clonal diversity may have been underestimated. After two AZD1222 doses, both the breadth and the depth of spike-specific TCRs were significantly higher than at day 0 and than in MenACWY recipients. The 56-69-year group was small, and its depth increase did not reach significance, likely because of low power. Because no day 14 peak-response samples were available, the repertoires could be characterized only after the peak T cell response.

The CDR3 regions of human TCRbeta chains were analyzed by immunosequencing. The paper's data handling went like this. TCRs in the repertoires were matched against a reference library of SARS-CoV-2-specific TCRs that had been generated with the MIRA antigen-specificity platform. Breadth was defined as the fraction of unique TCRs that were SARS-CoV-2-associated. Depth was defined as the fraction of total T cells that were SARS-CoV-2-associated. Using the MIRA data, each spike-specific TCR was assigned both to the spike region to which the TCR was reactive and to a CD4 or CD8 class. Log10-transformed breadth and depth values were compared by one-way ANOVA with Sidak's multiple comparisons tests. TCRdb stores this immuneACCESS table with in-frame sequences only. Part of the clones is absent; in the studies checked, under half of the shortfall reflects unresolved V genes, and no reason is known for the rest. V, J and clone size were drawn from that table, and D and trimming were deduced from the DNA. The sample table contains 150,000 to 200,000 clones; only one count was recorded for approximately 92% of them. More than 9% of the sample rests with the top ten.

The time point label corresponds to: baseline before first vaccination. The vaccinee samples were drawn from two UK trials, COV001 and COV002, one of which was a single-blind randomized controlled phase 2/3 trial testing AZD1222 (ChAdOx1 nCoV-19) in healthy adults. For TCRbeta chain sequencing, PBMC samples were collected from trial participants at day 0 and at day 28 after the second dose. The clonotype comes from an adult in good health. The sequence links TRBV11-3 to TRBJ2-1; the junction holds 7 bases that match TRBD2. The specimen was peripheral blood, collected on day 0 of AZD1222 vaccination. The CDR3 in this case is CASSLSGEDEQFF. At the DNA level, the sequence is TGTGCCAGCAGCCTGAGCGGGGAGGATGAGCAGTTCTTC.